These 3 T cell receptor beta chains were all obtained from the same sample, sequenced in a study of cytomegalovirus exposure and HLA in healthy donors. The study ran its PCR with 60 Vbeta and 13 Jbeta primers. Some clones are missing from TCRdb's copy, which holds only in-frame ones; the method was immunoSEQ multiplex PCR. The table has approximately 120,000 clones, approximately 83% seen once; the top ten hold about 3.9%. Input material: PBMCs. The receptors come from a woman aged 40 to 55 in good health and CMV-seropositive.

The gene calls are TRBV9 and TRBJ2-2; 7 bases line up with TRBD1. Losses at the gene ends were 3 bases for V and 6 bases for J; bases not matched to a gene: 2. CDR3 size: 13 residues. Germline loops: CDR1 SGDLS, CDR2 YYNGEE. The CDR3, as DNA: TGTGCCAGCAGCGAGACAGGGTCCGGGGAGCTGTTTTTT. Protein product: CASSETGSGELFF.

The genes are TRBV7-6 and TRBJ2-2; 13 nucleotides match TRBD2. V trimming: 5 bases; J trimming: 6 bases; junction bases outside the gene matches: 6. CDR1 and CDR2 from the germline V gene are SGHVS and FNYEAQ. The CDR3 covers 16 residues. Written as DNA, the CDR3 is TGTGCCAGCAGCCCCCGACTAGCGGGAGGACCCGGGGAGCTGTTTTTT. Translated, it gives CASSPRLAGGPGELFF. The whole variable domain, filled in from reference TRBV7-6 and TRBJ2-2, reads GAGVSQSPRYKVTKRGQDVALRCDPISGHVSLYWYRQALGQGPEFLTYFNYEAQQDKSGLPNDRFSAERPEGSISTLTIQRTEQRDSAMYRCASSPRLAGGPGELFFGEGSRLTVL.

This chain uses TRBV7-6 with TRBJ2-7; unclear D gene. This CDR3 region has 16 residues. V shed 5 bases and J shed 1 base, with 18 bases lying between them. Germline lookup yields CDR1 SGHVS and CDR2 FNYEAQ. The CDR3 sequence: CASSPNVGYSSYEQYF. In nucleotides, the CDR3 is TGTGCCAGCAGCCCAAACGTCGGGTATTCATCCTACGAGCAGTACTTC.